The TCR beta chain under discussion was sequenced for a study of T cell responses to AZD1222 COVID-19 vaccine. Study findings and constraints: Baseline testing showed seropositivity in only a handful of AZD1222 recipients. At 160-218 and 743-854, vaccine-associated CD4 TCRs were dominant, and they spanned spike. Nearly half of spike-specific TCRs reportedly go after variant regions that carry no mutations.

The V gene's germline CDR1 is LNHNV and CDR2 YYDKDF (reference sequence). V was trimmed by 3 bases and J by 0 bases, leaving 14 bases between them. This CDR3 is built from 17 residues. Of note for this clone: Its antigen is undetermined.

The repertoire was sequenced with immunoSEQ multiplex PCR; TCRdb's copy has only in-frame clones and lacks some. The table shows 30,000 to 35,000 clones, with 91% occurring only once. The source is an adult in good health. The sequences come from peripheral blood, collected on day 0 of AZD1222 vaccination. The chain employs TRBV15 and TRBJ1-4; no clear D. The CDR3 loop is CATSREIPGPTNEKLFF. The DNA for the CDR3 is TGTGCCACCAGCAGGGAAATTCCGGGTCCAACTAATGAAAAACTGTTTTTT.